The 15 T cell receptor beta chains in this list originate from one sample, sequenced in a study of OX40 agonist ivuxolimab in advanced cancers. This table comes from immunoSEQ multiplex PCR, and its TCRdb copy is limited to in-frame clones, with some not included. The sample has around 45,000 clones; 85% to 90% are singletons. Source: CD4+ or CD8+ T cells sorted from blood, taken in a trial of the OX40 agonist ivuxolimab. The receptors originated from an adult with an advanced solid tumor such as melanoma, head and neck, liver or kidney cancer.

V is TRBV10-3 and J is TRBJ1-5; maybe TRBD1 (5 bases). V lost 6 bases and J 7 bases, leaving 13 bases between the germline ends. CDR3 size: 13 residues. Germline lookup yields CDR1 ENHRY and CDR2 SYGVKD. The chain's CDR3 is CAIRQAPGQPQHF. The CDR3 nucleotides are TGTGCCATCAGACAGGCCCCCGGGCAGCCCCAGCATTTT.

DNA of the CDR3: TGTGCCAGCAGCTTAATCGGGCGTGGGGTTTGGTACGAGCAGTACTTC. Translating it yields CASSLIGRGVWYEQYF. The genes are TRBV7-4 and TRBJ2-7, with D hard to call. The ends were cut back, 2 bases at V and 4 bases at J, with 18 bases in the middle. The germline CDR1 and CDR2 sequences are SGHVT and SQSDAQ. The CDR3 covers 16 residues.

The rearrangement links TRBV4-1 to TRBJ1-5; weak D call: TRBD1 (5 bases). The V gene's germline CDR1 is MGHRA and CDR2 YSYEKL. This CDR3 region has 16 residues. V was clipped by 1 base and J by 2 bases, with 12 bases between them. The chain's CDR3 is CASSQGGPTGNQPQHF. CDR3 nucleotide sequence: TGCGCCAGCAGCCAAGGGGGCCCGACGGGCAATCAGCCCCAGCATTTT.

V usage is TRBV7-2 and J usage is TRBJ2-1; D remains unclear. Germline CDR1 reads SGHTA; CDR2 reads FQGNSA. The germline V and J ends were trimmed by 2 bases and 11 bases, with 10 bases remaining between them. The CDR3 consists of 12 residues. CDR3 nucleotide sequence: TGTGCCAGCAGCTTACGCGAGCATAAGCAGTTCTTC. Amino acid sequence: CASSLREHKQFF.

J is TRBJ2-2 and V is TRBV11-3; D is possibly TRBD2 (5 bases). The CDR3 runs 14 residues. Germline CDR1 is SGHNT and CDR2 is YENEEA. V lost 5 bases to trimming and J lost 5 bases, with 12 bases between them. CDR3 loop: CASSIHSETGELFF. CDR3 nucleotide sequence: TGTGCCAGCAGCATCCATAGCGAGACCGGGGAGCTGTTTTTT.

The chain couples TRBV9 to TRBJ2-3; D perhaps matches TRBD1 (5 bases). The germline gives CDR1 SGDLS, CDR2 YYNGEE. Between the trimmed V and J ends, which lost 3 bases and 1 base, there was a span of 12 bases. The CDR3 sequence is 15 residues long. CDR3 loop: CASSARTTRTDTQYF. CDR3 nucleotides: TGTGCCAGCAGCGCAAGGACAACACGCACAGATACGCAGTATTTT. Complete variable domain (other parts from reference TRBV9 and TRBJ2-3): DSGVTQTPKHLITATGQRVTLRCSPRSGDLSVYWYQQSLDQGLQFLIQYYNGEERAKGNILERFSAQQFPDLHSELNLSSLELGDSALYFCASSARTTRTDTQYFGPGTRLTVL.

V gene TRBV15 combines with J gene TRBJ2-1; 11 nucleotides align to TRBD2. With V trimmed by 1 base and J by 7 bases, 3 bases remained unmatched. This CDR3 has 15 amino acids. The germline CDR1 and CDR2 sequences are LNHNV and YYDKDF (reference sequence). The CDR3 nucleotides read TGTGCCACCAGCAGAGTAGCGGGAGGGATTAATGAGCAGTTCTTC. Protein product: CATSRVAGGINEQFF.

J is TRBJ2-5 and V is TRBV11-2; D uncertain. The CDR3 is 13 residues long. The germline CDR1 and CDR2 sequences are SGHAT and FQNNGV. V lost 1 base, J lost 4 bases, and 7 bases lay in between. The CDR3 bases are TGTGCCAGCAGCTTAGGACGGGCAGAGACCCAGTACTTC. Encoded protein: CASSLGRAETQYF.

This clone has a handful of counts. The chain couples TRBV15 to TRBJ1-2, with 7 bases matching TRBD1. V gave up 3 bases and J gave up 4 bases; unmatched junction bases: 5. The CDR3 loop spans 14 amino acids. In germline, CDR1 is LNHNV, CDR2 YYDKDF (reference sequence). CDR3 loop: CATSREGGAYGYTF. The CDR3 DNA sequence: TGTGCCACCAGCAGGGAAGGGGGCGCCTATGGCTACACCTTC. The full variable domain, rest sourced from reference TRBV15 and TRBJ1-2, is DAMVIQNPRYQVTQFGKPVTLSCSQTLNHNVMYWYQQKSSQAPKLLFHYYDKDFNNEADTPDNFQSRRPNTSFCFLDIRSPGLGDTAMYLCATSREGGAYGYTFGSGTRLTVV.

CDR3 region: CASSLLAGEDEQFF. CDR3 DNA sequence: TGCGCCAGCAGCTTGCTAGCGGGAGAGGATGAGCAGTTCTTC. V usage is TRBV5-1 and J usage is TRBJ2-1, with 10 bases identical to TRBD2. This CDR3 comprises 14 residues. V dropped 1 base and J dropped 8; count of bases not matched to a gene: 3. Per germline, CDR1 SGHRS and CDR2 YFSETQ. Full variable domain (remainder filled in from reference TRBV5-1 and TRBJ2-1): KAGVTQTPRYLIKTRGQQVTLSCSPISGHRSVSWYQQTPGQGLQFLFEYFSETQRNKGNFPGRFSGRQFSNSRSEMNVSTLELGDSALYLCASSLLAGEDEQFFGPGTRLTVL.

The J gene is TRBJ2-1, the V gene TRBV10-3; D gene unclear. The germline V and J ends were trimmed by 5 bases and 9 bases, with 14 bases remaining between them. Germline lookup yields CDR1 ENHRY and CDR2 SYGVKD. The CDR3 has 13 residues. This chain's CDR3 is CAISTSLAGEQFF. For the CDR3, the DNA is TGTGCCATCAGTACCTCTTTAGCTGGTGAGCAGTTCTTC.

The chain carries TRBV28 and TRBJ2-1, with a tentative D call TRBD2 (6 bases). The CDR3 is 14 residues long. From germline, CDR1 is MDHEN and CDR2 SYDVKM. V lost 8 bases and J lost 4, with 15 bases in between. CDR3: CASLRIAEYNEQFF. The CDR3 DNA is TGTGCCAGCCTGCGGATAGCGGAATACAATGAGCAGTTCTTC.

V usage is TRBV6-5 and J usage is TRBJ1-1; TRBD1 is a possible D gene (5 bases). The germline V and J ends were trimmed by 2 bases and 6 bases, with 10 bases remaining between them. CDR3 length equals 13 residues. Germline V gene sequence: CDR1 MNHEY, CDR2 SVGAGI. CDR3: CASSYDGAAEAFF. CDR3 DNA sequence: TGTGCCAGCAGTTACGATGGGGCAGCTGAAGCTTTCTTT.

In its sample, this clone was seen once. The V and J genes are TRBV29-1 and TRBJ2-7; D not resolved. The CDR3 loop spans 12 amino acids. Germline CDR1 reads SQVTM; CDR2 reads ANQGSEA. The V end was cut by 4 bases, the J end by 1 base, with 8 bases between. The chain's CDR3 is CSVVRDSYEQYF. The DNA of the CDR3 is TGCAGCGTTGTTAGGGATTCCTACGAGCAGTACTTC.

DNA of the CDR3: TGTGCCAGCAGTGCATCAGGGTCGGAAGGCTACACCTTC. Translating gives CASSASGSEGYTF. The genes are TRBV6-1 and TRBJ1-2, with a weak D call TRBD1 (5 bases). Per the germline V gene, CDR1 is MNHNS and CDR2 is SASEGT. V gave up 4 bases and J gave up 8 bases, with 14 bases separating them. This CDR3 has 13 amino acids.